This entry lists 13 T cell receptor beta chains sequenced from one sample in a study of T cell responses to AZD1222 COVID-19 vaccine. Assay: immunoSEQ multiplex PCR; the TCRdb copy retains only in-frame clones and omits some. The table includes more than 90,000 clones, 84% detected once. The sample in question was peripheral blood, obtained on day 0 of AZD1222 vaccination. The receptors were gathered from an adult in good health.

This clone came up a few times. The V call is TRBV7-6, the J call TRBJ2-7, with 7 bases that match TRBD1. The V gene end was trimmed by 2 bases and the J gene end by 6 bases; junction bases not matched to a gene: 13. This CDR3 region has 16 residues. The germline V gene encodes CDR1 SGHVS and CDR2 FNYEAQ. This CDR3 reads CASSLLSGQSRSEQYF. CDR3 nucleotides: TGTGCCAGCAGCTTACTTTCGGGACAGTCGCGGAGCGAGCAGTACTTC.

This chain joins TRBV6-5 and TRBJ2-7; no firm D call. Germline V gives CDR1 MNHEY, CDR2 SVGAGI. Trimming shortened V by 7 bases and J by 0 bases, and 13 bases separated the two germline ends. The length of the CDR3 is 14 residues. CDR3 protein: CASIGRSSSYEQYF. The CDR3 region has the DNA TGTGCCAGCATAGGCAGGTCAAGCTCCTACGAGCAGTACTTC.

This chain uses TRBV24-1 with TRBJ2-7, with a tentative D call TRBD1 (7 bases). The CDR3 is made up of 15 amino acids. The germline CDR1 and CDR2 sequences are KGHDR and SFDVKD. Trimming took 3 bases from V and 3 from J, leaving 14 bases between them. The CDR3 DNA sequence: TGTGCCACCAGTGATATGCAGGGGGGAATCTACGAGCAGTACTTC. This encodes CATSDMQGGIYEQYF.

This chain joins TRBV28 and TRBJ1-6; no clear D gene. Germline loops: CDR1 MDHEN, CDR2 SYDVKM. This CDR3 is built from 17 residues. Deletions cut 6 bases from V and 0 bases from J, with 15 bases between. The CDR3 DNA reads as TGTGCCAGCAGGCCTCTCGCAGCCAACTCCTATAATTCACCCCTCCACTTT. Encoded protein: CASRPLAANSYNSPLHF.

This chain links TRBV28 with TRBJ2-5; D could derive from TRBD1 or TRBD2 (5 bases each). CDR3 length equals 15 residues. The V end lost 5 bases, the J end lost 5 bases, and 18 bases lay between the germline ends. Germline V gene data show CDR1 as MDHEN and CDR2 as SYDVKM. The CDR3 loop is CASSLGTGLAETQYF. The CDR3 nucleotides read TGTGCCAGCAGTCTAGGGACGGGCCTGGCTGAGACCCAGTACTTC.

The V and J genes are TRBV7-9 and TRBJ2-2, with D perhaps being TRBD1 or TRBD2 (5 bases each). Germline V gene lookup returns CDR1 SEHNR and CDR2 FQNEAQ (reference sequence). The CDR3 runs to 14 residues. Trimming removed 8 bases at V and 3 bases at J, with 13 bases between. CDR3: CASAPGSHTGELFF. The CDR3 bases are TGTGCCAGCGCCCCAGGGAGCCACACCGGGGAGCTGTTTTTT.

The CDR3: CASSPQGQGEQFF. The CDR3 nucleotides are TGTGCCAGCAGCCCTCAGGGTCAAGGTGAGCAGTTCTTC. The chain links TRBV9 to TRBJ2-1; TRBD1 is a possible D gene (5 bases). Germline CDR1 is SGDLS and CDR2 is YYNGEE. Trimming left V 4 bases short and J 9 bases short, with 14 bases between. The CDR3 covers 13 residues.

The J gene is TRBJ2-5, the V gene TRBV27, with D unclear. The CDR3 loop spans 11 amino acids. The V end was cut by 6 bases, the J end by 7 bases, with 9 bases between. Germline V gene lookup returns CDR1 MNHEY and CDR2 SMNVEV (reference sequence). CDR3 DNA: TGTGCCAGCAGGCAGGAAAGGACCCAGTACTTC. This encodes CASRQERTQYF.

This chain joins TRBV7-8 and TRBJ2-5, with 7 positions matching TRBD2. Looked up from germline, CDR1 is SGHVS and CDR2 is FQNEAQ. This CDR3 is 14 amino acids long. Germline trimming cut 5 bases from V and 2 bases from J; bases unmatched to any gene: 5. The CDR3 loop is CASSTGRGQETQYF. The CDR3 DNA sequence: TGTGCCAGCAGCACGGGGCGGGGGCAAGAGACCCAGTACTTC.

The chain has TRBV5-3 and TRBJ1-6; D unresolved. TRBV5-3 is labeled an ORF, and its function is uncertain. The length of the CDR3 is 16 residues. V gave up 2 bases and J gave up 1 base, with 10 bases separating them. The CDR3: CARSFRHRSYNSPLHF. CDR3 bases: TGTGCCAGAAGCTTCAGGCACCGGTCCTATAATTCACCCCTCCACTTT.

The chain has TRBV24-1 and TRBJ2-3; 16 bases match TRBD2. Unmatched junction bases numbered 6, after V lost 3 bases and J lost 4 bases. The germline V gene has CDR1 KGHDR and CDR2 SFDVKD. The CDR3 covers 18 residues. CDR3 nucleotides: TGTGCCACCAGTGATCCGGGACTAGCGGGAGGGCTCGCAGATACGCAGTATTTT. This codes for CATSDPGLAGGLADTQYF.

The chain has TRBV4-2 and TRBJ1-2; 9 bases align to TRBD1. Germline CDR1 is LGHNA and CDR2 is YNFKEQ. The CDR3 is made up of 15 amino acids. Germline trimming cut 4 bases from V and 4 bases from J; bases unmatched to any gene: 7. The CDR3 region is CASSPNPGQGYGYTF. CDR3 coding DNA: TGTGCCAGCAGCCCAAACCCGGGACAGGGCTATGGCTACACCTTC.

This chain connects TRBV6-5 to TRBJ2-2; the D gene is possibly TRBD1 (6 bases). Germline loops: CDR1 MNHEY, CDR2 SVGAGI. With 6 bases removed from V and 5 bases from J, the gap between germline ends came to 13 bases. CDR3 length: 14 residues. Here the CDR3 reads CASRGTGWTGELFF. CDR3 DNA sequence: TGTGCCAGCAGAGGAACAGGGTGGACCGGGGAGCTGTTTTTT.